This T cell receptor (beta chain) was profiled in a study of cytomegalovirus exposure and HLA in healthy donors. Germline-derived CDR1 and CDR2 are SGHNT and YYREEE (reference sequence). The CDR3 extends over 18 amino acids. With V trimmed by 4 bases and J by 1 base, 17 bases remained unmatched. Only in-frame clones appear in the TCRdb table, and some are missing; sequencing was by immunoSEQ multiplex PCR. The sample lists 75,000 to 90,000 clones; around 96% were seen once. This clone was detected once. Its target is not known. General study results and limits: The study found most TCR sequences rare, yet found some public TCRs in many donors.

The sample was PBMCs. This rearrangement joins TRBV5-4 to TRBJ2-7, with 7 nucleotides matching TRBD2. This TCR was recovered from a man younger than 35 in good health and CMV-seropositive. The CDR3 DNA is TGTGCCAGCAGCGACCTTAGCGTGGGGAGGGCCCTGTCCTACGAGCAGTACTTC. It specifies CASSDLSVGRALSYEQYF.